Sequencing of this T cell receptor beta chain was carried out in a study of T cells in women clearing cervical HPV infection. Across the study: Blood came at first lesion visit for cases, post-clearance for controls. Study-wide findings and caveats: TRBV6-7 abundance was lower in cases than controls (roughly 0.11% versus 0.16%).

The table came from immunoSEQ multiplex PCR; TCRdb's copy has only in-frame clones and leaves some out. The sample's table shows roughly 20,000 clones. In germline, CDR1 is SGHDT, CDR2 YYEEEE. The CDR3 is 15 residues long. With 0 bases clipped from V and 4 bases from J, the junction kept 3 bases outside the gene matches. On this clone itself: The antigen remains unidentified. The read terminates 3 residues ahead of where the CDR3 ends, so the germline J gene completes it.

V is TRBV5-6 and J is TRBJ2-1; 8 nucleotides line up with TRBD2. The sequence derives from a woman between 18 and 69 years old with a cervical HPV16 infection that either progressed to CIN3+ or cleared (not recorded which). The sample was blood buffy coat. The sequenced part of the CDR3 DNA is TGTGCCAGCAGCTTGGTAACTAGCGGTTACAATGAG. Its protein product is CASSLVTSGYNE. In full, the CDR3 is CASSLVTSGYNEQFF. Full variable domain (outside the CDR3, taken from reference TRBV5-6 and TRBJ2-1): DAGVTQSPTHLIKTRGQQVTLRCSPKSGHDTVSWYQQALGQGPQFIFQYYEEEERQRGNFPDRFSGHQFPNYSSELNVNALLLGDSALYLCASSLVTSGYNEQFFGPGTRLTVL.